A selection of T cell receptor beta chains follows, all from one sample in a study of T-cell reconstitution after alpha-beta-depleted transplantation in children. In TCRdb, the PCR reads were re-called with MiXCR into one record per CDR3 protein. The sample carries hundreds of thousands of distinct CDR3 sequences, around 12% recorded once. Specimen: PBMCs, collected before TCRalphabeta/CD19-depleted stem cell transplant. The receptors here all came from a girl aged 2 to 9 with congenital amegakaryocytic thrombocytopenia, due to receive a stem cell transplant. The CDR3 runs from the conserved cysteine through the conserved F or W. The D gene is left open where the match is weak. Not every row has a clone size; where given, it reads once, few, many or a size class.

TGCGCCAGCAGCACGATTAACGGGGCCTACGAGCAGTACTTC,CASSTINGAYEQYF,few,-,TRBJ2-7,TRBV5-1
TGCAGTTCGGGGGAAGGGGACCTCTATGGCTACACCTTC,CSSGEGDLYGYTF,many,-,TRBJ1-2,TRBV20-1
TGCAGTGCCCAGTCAAATTACGAGCAGTACTTC,CSAQSNYEQYF,many,-,TRBJ2-7,TRBV20-1
TGTGCCAGCTCATTGACAGGTTCGGGCTACCCCTTC,CASSLTGSGYPF,-,-,TRBJ1-2,TRBV18
TGCAGCGTGCTGACAGGGAACTCCTACGAGCAGTACTTC,CSVLTGNSYEQYF,many,TRBD1,TRBJ2-7,TRBV29-1
TGTGCCAGCAGCTTGTCAGGTACTAGCGGGAGTATGCAGTTCTTC,CASSLSGTSGSMQFF,-,TRBD2,TRBJ2-1,TRBV5-6
TGTGCCAGCAGCTGGGGGTGGGGACTAGCGGGACTCAATGAGCCGTTCTTC,CASSWGWGLAGLNEPFF,-,TRBD2,TRBJ2-1,TRBV7-2
TGCTGTGCTAGAGAGGATCGGGTCTCTGGGGCCAACGTCCTGACTTTC,CCAREDRVSGANVLTF,few,-,TRBJ2-6,TRBV20-1
TGCAGCGCCCTCCGAGGGGAGAGTCCCCTTTACGAGCAGTACTTC,CSALRGESPLYEQYF,many,-,TRBJ2-7,TRBV29-1
TGCGCCAGCAGCTTGGTTCGGGACGGTCAAGAGACCCAGTACTTC,CASSLVRDGQETQYF,-,-,TRBJ2-5,TRBV5-1
TGTGCCAGCAGCCAAGAGGTGGCCTACAATGAGCAGTTCTTC,CASSQEVAYNEQFF,few,-,TRBJ2-1,TRBV14
TGTGCCAGCAGCTTAGCGCTGGGACTAGCGGGAGCCGGGGAGCTGTTTTTT,CASSLALGLAGAGELFF,few,TRBD2,TRBJ2-2,TRBV7-8
TGCAGCGCAAGACCGCTGTGGGGAACGGGACAAACATCTGGAAACACCATATATTTT,CSARPLWGTGQTSGNTIYF,many,-,TRBJ1-3,TRBV29-1
TGTGCCAGCAGCTCCAGGAGGGGTAATTCACCCCTCCACTTT,CASSSRRGNSPLHF,many,-,TRBJ1-6,TRBV7-2
TGTGCCAGACCTAATCTAGCGCCCGGCCCTCACTACGAGCAGTACTTC,CARPNLAPGPHYEQYF,few,-,TRBJ2-7,TRBV27
TGTGCCAGCAGTTTCTTACACAGGGGTGGCTACACCTTC,CASSFLHRGGYTF,many,TRBD1,TRBJ1-2,TRBV6-5
TGTGCCAGCAGTGAGTTCCTCTCCTACGAGCAGTACTTC,CASSEFLSYEQYF,-,-,TRBJ2-7,TRBV2
TGTGCCAGCAGCCCCCCGGTCTCTGGAAACACCATATATTTT,CASSPPVSGNTIYF,-,-,TRBJ1-3,TRBV7-9
TGTGCCAGCAGTGAAGCGCTTACAAGAGGTAGCAATCAGCCCCAGCATTTT,CASSEALTRGSNQPQHF,many,-,TRBJ1-5,TRBV2
TGTGCCAGCGGCACCAGGAGCCTCCAAGAGACCCAGTACTTC,CASGTRSLQETQYF,few,-,TRBJ2-5,TRBV7-2
TGTGCCAGCAGCTCGATTTGGAAAGTCGCCCAGCCCTCTGGAAACACCATATATTTT,CASSSIWKVAQPSGNTIYF,-,-,TRBJ1-3,TRBV5-4
TGCAGTGCTAGAGTTTTTGGACAGGCGTTACAAGAGACCCAGTACTTC,CSARVFGQALQETQYF,many,TRBD1,TRBJ2-5,TRBV20-1
TGCGCCAGCAGCTTGGGGACTAGCGGGGGGCACGAGACCCAGTACTTC,CASSLGTSGGHETQYF,once,TRBD2,TRBJ2-5,TRBV5-1
TGTGCCAGCAGCCTTTTCTCAGCCTTTTACAATGAGCAGTTCTTC,CASSLFSAFYNEQFF,-,-,TRBJ2-1,TRBV3-1
TGCAGTGCTAGAGACCCCCTAGCGGCCCTTACGGATGAGCAGTTCTTC,CSARDPLAALTDEQFF,-,TRBD2,TRBJ2-1,TRBV20-1
TGTGCCAGCAGTGTCCCACAGAGGCAAGAGACCCAGTACTTC,CASSVPQRQETQYF,few,-,TRBJ2-5,TRBV25-1
TGTGCCAGCACCCCTCAGTGGTCACCCCTCCACTTT,CASTPQWSPLHF,-,-,TRBJ1-6,TRBV7-9
TGTGCCAGCAGTTCCCTAACCGACAGGGGGCGGAACGAGCAGTACTTC,CASSSLTDRGRNEQYF,-,TRBD1,TRBJ2-7,TRBV27
TGTGCCAGCAGCCCAATTCTATCCCCCGGGGAGCTGTTTTTT,CASSPILSPGELFF,once,-,TRBJ2-2,TRBV14
TGCGCCAGCAGAGGGACAGGGTTGGATCAGCCCCAGCATTTT,CASRGTGLDQPQHF,few,TRBD1,TRBJ1-5,TRBV5-1
TGCGCCAGCAGCTTACAGAGCGGGAGGATGTCCTACAATGAGCAGTTCTTC,CASSLQSGRMSYNEQFF,many,TRBD2,TRBJ2-1,TRBV5-1
TGCGCCAGCAGCTCCGCCGCCAAAAACATTCAGTACTTC,CASSSAAKNIQYF,many,-,TRBJ2-4,TRBV5-1
TGCAGTGCTGGTACGGGAGACACCACAGATACGCAGTATTTT,CSAGTGDTTDTQYF,many,-,TRBJ2-3,TRBV20-1
TGCAGTGCTAGAGATTCGTTACAGTCCGGGGAGCTGTTTTTT,CSARDSLQSGELFF,many,-,TRBJ2-2,TRBV20-1
TGCGCCAGCGGTCGGAGATCCGGGGAGCTGTTTTTT,CASGRRSGELFF,-,-,TRBJ2-2,TRBV5-1
TGTGCCAGCAGCTTGGGACAGCGCGTAGGGTTTCAGCCCCAGCATTTT,CASSLGQRVGFQPQHF,few,-,TRBJ1-5,TRBV5-5